These T cell receptor beta chains were read from a single sample in a study of T cell repertoires in cytomegalovirus infection. TCRdb re-analysed the reads in MiXCR, keeping a single row per CDR3 protein. The table has some 500,000 distinct CDR3 sequences, 35% to 50% seen once. These receptors have no known antigen. Sequencing used cultured PBMCs, obtained from culture after CMV antigen stimulation. The source of these receptors is a human donor in good health (CMV status not recorded). Some clones in this sample may be carry-over from other donors' samples. Each CDR3 is given with its conserved first and last residue. Each record gives: J gene, D gene, V gene, clone size, CDR3 protein, CDR3 DNA. The D gene is left open where the match is weak. Clone size is given for some rows only: seen once, a few or many times, or a class if the clone is expanded.

J: TRBJ2-4; D: TRBD2; V: TRBV7-8; size: few; CDR3: CASSLGFVAGGPSKNIQYF; DNA: TGTGCCAGCAGCTTAGGGTTCGTGGCGGGGGGGCCGTCCAAAAACATTCAGTACTTC
J: TRBJ2-7; D: NA; V: TRBV7-2; size: few; CDR3: CASSLGREGEQYF; DNA: TGTGCCAGCAGCTTAGGGCGGGAAGGCGAGCAGTACTTC
J: TRBJ2-2; D: TRBD2; V: TRBV6-5; size: NA; CDR3: CASSWVRGSGGELFF; DNA: TGTGCCAGCAGCTGGGTGCGGGGTAGCGGGGGAGAGCTGTTTTTT
J: TRBJ1-6; D: NA; V: TRBV12-3/TRBV12-4; size: few; CDR3: CASSLKESSYNSPLHF; DNA: TGTGCCAGCAGTTTAAAGGAGAGCTCCTATAATTCACCCCTCCACTTT
J: TRBJ1-5; D: TRBD1; V: TRBV19; size: NA; CDR3: CASSIEDRVNQPQHF; DNA: TGTGCCAGTAGTATAGAAGACAGGGTTAATCAGCCCCAGCATTTT
J: TRBJ2-3; D: NA; V: TRBV5-8; size: NA; CDR3: CASSLSRFPDTQYF; DNA: TGTGCCAGCAGCCTGTCTAGGTTCCCAGATACGCAGTATTTT
J: TRBJ2-7; D: TRBD2; V: TRBV14; size: NA; CDR3: CASSQVGLAEGGKYF; DNA: TGTGCCAGCAGCCAAGTTGGACTAGCGGAGGGCGGGAAGTACTTC
J: TRBJ1-4; D: NA; V: TRBV12-3/TRBV12-4; size: NA; CDR3: CASSLDTPPEKLFF; DNA: TGTGCCAGCAGTTTGGACACCCCCCCCGAAAAACTGTTTTTT
J: TRBJ2-3; D: NA; V: TRBV7-8; size: few; CDR3: CASSLSDGQPWDTQYF; DNA: TGTGCCAGCAGCTTAAGCGACGGACAGCCCTGGGATACGCAGTATTTT
J: TRBJ2-7; D: NA; V: TRBV6-2/TRBV6-3; size: NA; CDR3: CASSHGGGVTYEQYF; DNA: TGTGCCAGCAGCCACGGGGGAGGTGTAACCTACGAGCAGTACTTC
J: TRBJ2-1; D: TRBD2; V: TRBV7-9; size: NA; CDR3: CASSPLTSQNYNEQFF; DNA: TGTGCCAGCAGCCCCCTGACTAGCCAAAACTACAATGAGCAGTTCTTC
J: TRBJ1-1; D: NA; V: TRBV10-2; size: NA; CDR3: CASSESEGFSTEAFF; DNA: TGCGCCAGCAGTGAGTCTGAGGGTTTTAGCACTGAAGCTTTCTTT
J: TRBJ1-4; D: NA; V: TRBV2; size: NA; CDR3: CASRRQEATNEKLFF; DNA: TGTGCCAGCAGACGACAGGAGGCAACTAATGAAAAACTGTTTTTT
J: TRBJ2-5; D: NA; V: TRBV7-8; size: few; CDR3: CASSRTRFPQETQYF; DNA: TGTGCCAGCAGTCGCACTAGGTTTCCCCAGGAGACCCAGTACTTC
J: TRBJ2-7; D: NA; V: TRBV7-2; size: NA; CDR3: CASSLNLQGGEQYF; DNA: TGTGCCAGCAGCCTAAATTTACAGGGAGGCGAGCAGTACTTC
J: TRBJ1-1; D: NA; V: TRBV7-6; size: NA; CDR3: CASSLHRVNTEAFF; DNA: TGTGCCAGCAGCTTACACAGGGTGAACACTGAAGCTTTCTTT
J: TRBJ1-1; D: TRBD1; V: TRBV6-1; size: few; CDR3: CASRHTGGNTEAFF; DNA: TGTGCCAGCAGACACACAGGGGGTAACACTGAAGCTTTCTTT
J: TRBJ2-7; D: NA; V: TRBV7-6; size: few; CDR3: CASSLERGSGDEQYF; DNA: TGTGCCAGCAGCTTAGAACGTGGAAGTGGCGACGAGCAGTACTTC
J: TRBJ1-6; D: NA; V: TRBV6-5; size: NA; CDR3: CASSYARIRVSGSPLHF; DNA: TGTGCCAGCAGTTACGCCCGTATCAGGGTATCAGGTTCACCCCTCCACTTT
J: TRBJ2-7; D: NA; V: TRBV12-3/TRBV12-4; size: NA; CDR3: CASSLGPLSYEQYF; DNA: TGTGCCAGCAGTTTAGGGCCCCTAAGCTACGAGCAGTACTTC
J: TRBJ2-1; D: NA; V: TRBV2; size: NA; CDR3: CASSEDPGEQFF; DNA: TGTGCCAGCAGTGAAGATCCCGGTGAGCAGTTCTTC
J: TRBJ2-7; D: TRBD1; V: TRBV6-5; size: NA; CDR3: CASSQLTGASYEQYF; DNA: TGTGCCAGCAGTCAACTTACAGGGGCCTCCTACGAGCAGTACTTC